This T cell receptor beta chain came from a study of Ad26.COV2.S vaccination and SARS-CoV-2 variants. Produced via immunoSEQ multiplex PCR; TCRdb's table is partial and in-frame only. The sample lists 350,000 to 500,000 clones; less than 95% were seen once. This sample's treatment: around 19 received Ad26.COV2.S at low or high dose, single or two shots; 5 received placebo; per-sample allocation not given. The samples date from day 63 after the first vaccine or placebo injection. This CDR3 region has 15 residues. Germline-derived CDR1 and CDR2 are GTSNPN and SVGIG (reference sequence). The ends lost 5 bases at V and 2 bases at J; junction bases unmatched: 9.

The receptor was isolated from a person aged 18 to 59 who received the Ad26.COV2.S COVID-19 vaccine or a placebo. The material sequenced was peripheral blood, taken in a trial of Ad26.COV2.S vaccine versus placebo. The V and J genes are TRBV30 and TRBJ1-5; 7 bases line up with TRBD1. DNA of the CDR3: TGTGCCTGGTCGACAGGGAGTAGGGGCAATCAGCCCCAGCATTTT. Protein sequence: CAWSTGSRGNQPQHF.